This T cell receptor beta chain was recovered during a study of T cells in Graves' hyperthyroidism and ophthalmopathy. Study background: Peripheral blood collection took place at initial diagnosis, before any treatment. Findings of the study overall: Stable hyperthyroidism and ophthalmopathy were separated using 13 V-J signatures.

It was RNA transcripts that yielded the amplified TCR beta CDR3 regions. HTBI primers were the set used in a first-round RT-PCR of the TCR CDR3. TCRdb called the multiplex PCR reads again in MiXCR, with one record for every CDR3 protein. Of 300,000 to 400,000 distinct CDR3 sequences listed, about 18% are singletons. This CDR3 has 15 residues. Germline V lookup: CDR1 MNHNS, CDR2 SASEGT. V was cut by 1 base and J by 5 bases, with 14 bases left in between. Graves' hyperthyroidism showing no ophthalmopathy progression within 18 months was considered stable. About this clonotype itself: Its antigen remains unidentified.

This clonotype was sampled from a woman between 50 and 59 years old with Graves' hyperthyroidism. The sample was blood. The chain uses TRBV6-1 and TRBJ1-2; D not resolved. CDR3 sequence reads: CASSEGRTPGYGYTF. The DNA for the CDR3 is TGTGCCAGCAGTGAAGGCCGGACCCCTGGTTATGGCTACACCTTC.